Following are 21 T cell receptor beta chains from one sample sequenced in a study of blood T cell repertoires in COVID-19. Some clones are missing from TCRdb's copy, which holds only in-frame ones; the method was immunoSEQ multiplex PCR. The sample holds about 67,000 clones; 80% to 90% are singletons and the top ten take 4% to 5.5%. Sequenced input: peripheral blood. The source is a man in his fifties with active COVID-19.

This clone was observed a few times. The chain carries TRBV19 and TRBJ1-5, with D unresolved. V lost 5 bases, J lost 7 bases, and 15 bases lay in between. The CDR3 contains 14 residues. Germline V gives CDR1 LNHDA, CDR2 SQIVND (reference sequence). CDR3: CASSFETDRQPQHF. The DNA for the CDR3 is TGTGCCAGTAGTTTCGAGACTGACCGGCAGCCCCAGCATTTT.

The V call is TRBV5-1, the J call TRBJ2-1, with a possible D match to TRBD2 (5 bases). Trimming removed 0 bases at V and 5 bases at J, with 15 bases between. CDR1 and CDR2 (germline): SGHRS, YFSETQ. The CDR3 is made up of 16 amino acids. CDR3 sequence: CASSLGYGSNDNEQFF. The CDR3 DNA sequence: TGCGCCAGCAGCTTGGGTTATGGGAGTAACGACAATGAGCAGTTCTTC. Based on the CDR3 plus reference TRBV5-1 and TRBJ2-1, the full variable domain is KAGVTQTPRYLIKTRGQQVTLSCSPISGHRSVSWYQQTPGQGLQFLFEYFSETQRNKGNFPGRFSGRQFSNSRSEMNVSTLELGDSALYLCASSLGYGSNDNEQFFGPGTRLTVL.

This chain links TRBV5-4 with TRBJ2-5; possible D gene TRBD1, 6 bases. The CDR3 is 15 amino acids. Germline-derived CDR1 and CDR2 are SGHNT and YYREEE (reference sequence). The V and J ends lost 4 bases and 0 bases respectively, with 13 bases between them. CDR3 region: CASSASQGYQETQYF. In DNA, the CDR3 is TGTGCCAGCAGCGCGTCACAGGGTTACCAAGAGACCCAGTACTTC.

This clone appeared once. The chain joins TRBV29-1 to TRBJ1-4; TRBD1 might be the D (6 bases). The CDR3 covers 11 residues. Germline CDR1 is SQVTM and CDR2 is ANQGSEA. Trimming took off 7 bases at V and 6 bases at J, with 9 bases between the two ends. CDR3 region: CSGTEDEKLFF. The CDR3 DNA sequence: TGCAGCGGGACAGAGGATGAAAAACTGTTTTTT. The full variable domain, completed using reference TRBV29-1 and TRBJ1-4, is SAVISQKPSRDICQRGTSLTIQCQVDSQVTMMFWYRQQPGQSLTLIATANQGSEATYESGFVIDKFPISRPNLTFSTLTVSNMSPEDSSIYLCSGTEDEKLFFGSGTQLSVL.

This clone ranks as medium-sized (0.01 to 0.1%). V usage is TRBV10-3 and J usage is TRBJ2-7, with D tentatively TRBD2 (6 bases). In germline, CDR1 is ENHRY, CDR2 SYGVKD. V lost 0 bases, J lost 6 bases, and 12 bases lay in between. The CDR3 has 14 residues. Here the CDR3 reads CAISESWEASEQYF. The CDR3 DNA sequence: TGTGCCATCAGTGAGTCGTGGGAGGCAAGCGAGCAGTACTTC.

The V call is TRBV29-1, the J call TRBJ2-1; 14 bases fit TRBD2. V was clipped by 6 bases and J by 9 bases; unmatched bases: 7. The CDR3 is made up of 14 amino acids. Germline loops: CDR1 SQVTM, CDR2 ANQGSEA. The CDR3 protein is CSVGLAGGGAEQFF. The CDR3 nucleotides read TGCAGCGTCGGACTAGCGGGAGGAGGGGCTGAGCAGTTCTTC.

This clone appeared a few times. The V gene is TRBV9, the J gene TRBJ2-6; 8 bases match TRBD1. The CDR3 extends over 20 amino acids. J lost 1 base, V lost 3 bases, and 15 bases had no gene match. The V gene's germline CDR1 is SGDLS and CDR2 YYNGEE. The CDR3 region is CASSAWLTGQEASGANVLTF. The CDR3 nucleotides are TGTGCCAGCAGCGCCTGGTTGACGGGACAGGAAGCTTCTGGGGCCAACGTCCTGACTTTC.

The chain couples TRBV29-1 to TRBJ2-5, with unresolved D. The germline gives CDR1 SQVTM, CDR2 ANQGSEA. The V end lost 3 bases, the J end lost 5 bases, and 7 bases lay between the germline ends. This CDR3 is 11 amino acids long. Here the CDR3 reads CSVEPEETQYF. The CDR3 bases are TGCAGCGTTGAGCCCGAGGAGACCCAGTACTTC.

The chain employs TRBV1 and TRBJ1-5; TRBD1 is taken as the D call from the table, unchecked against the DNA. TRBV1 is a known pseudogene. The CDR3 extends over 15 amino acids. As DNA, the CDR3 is TGCACCAGCAGCCAACGGGGACATTGCAATCAGCCCCAGCATTTT. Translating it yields CTSSQRGHCNQPQHF.

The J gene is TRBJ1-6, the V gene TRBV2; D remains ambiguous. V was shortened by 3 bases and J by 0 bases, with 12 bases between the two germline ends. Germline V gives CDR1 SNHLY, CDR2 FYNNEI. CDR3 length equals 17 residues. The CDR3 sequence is CASSDPGGSSYNSPLHF. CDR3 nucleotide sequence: TGTGCCAGCAGTGATCCAGGCGGGAGCTCCTATAATTCACCCCTCCACTTT. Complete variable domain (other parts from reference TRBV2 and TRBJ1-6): EPEVTQTPSHQVTQMGQEVILRCVPISNHLYFYWYRQILGQKVEFLVSFYNNEISEKSEIFDDQFSVERPDGSNFTLKIRSTKLEDSAMYFCASSDPGGSSYNSPLHFGNGTRLTVT.

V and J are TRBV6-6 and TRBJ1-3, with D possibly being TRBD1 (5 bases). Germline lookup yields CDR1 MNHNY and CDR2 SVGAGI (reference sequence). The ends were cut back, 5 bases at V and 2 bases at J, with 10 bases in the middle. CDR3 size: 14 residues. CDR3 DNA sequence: TGTGCCAGCAGTCCGCCGACAGCTGGAAACACCATATATTTT. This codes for CASSPPTAGNTIYF.

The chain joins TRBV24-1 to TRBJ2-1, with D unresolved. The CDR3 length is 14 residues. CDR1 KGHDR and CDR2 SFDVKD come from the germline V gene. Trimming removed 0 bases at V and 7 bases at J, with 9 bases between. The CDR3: CATSDLGQRNEQFF. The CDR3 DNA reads TGTGCCACCAGTGATTTGGGGCAAAGGAATGAGCAGTTCTTC.

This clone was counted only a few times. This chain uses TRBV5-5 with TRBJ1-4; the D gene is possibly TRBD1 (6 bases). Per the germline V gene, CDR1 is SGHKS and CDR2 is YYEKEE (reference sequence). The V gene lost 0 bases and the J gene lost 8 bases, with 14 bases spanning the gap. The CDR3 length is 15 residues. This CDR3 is CASSLGQGPDEKLFF. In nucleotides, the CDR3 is TGTGCCAGCAGCTTGGGCCAGGGGCCCGACGAAAAACTGTTTTTT.

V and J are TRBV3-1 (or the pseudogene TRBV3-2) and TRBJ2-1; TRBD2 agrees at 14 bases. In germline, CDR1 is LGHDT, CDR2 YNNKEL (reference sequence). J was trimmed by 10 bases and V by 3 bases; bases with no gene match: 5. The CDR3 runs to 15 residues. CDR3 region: CASSQGLAGDMEQFF. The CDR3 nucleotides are TGTGCCAGCAGCCAGGGACTAGCGGGAGATATGGAGCAGTTCTTC.

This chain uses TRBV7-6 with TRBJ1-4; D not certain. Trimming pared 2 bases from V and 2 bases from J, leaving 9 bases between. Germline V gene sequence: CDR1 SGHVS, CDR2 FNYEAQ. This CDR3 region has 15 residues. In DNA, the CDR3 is TGTGCCAGCAGCTTACCCTCCGGTACTAATGAAAAACTGTTTTTT. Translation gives CASSLPSGTNEKLFF.

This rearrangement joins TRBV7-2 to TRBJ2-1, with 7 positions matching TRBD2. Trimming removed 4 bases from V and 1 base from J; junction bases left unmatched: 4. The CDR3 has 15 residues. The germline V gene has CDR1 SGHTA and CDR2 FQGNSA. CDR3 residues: CASSWDYRSYNEQFF. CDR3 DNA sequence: TGTGCCAGCAGCTGGGACTATAGGTCCTACAATGAGCAGTTCTTC.

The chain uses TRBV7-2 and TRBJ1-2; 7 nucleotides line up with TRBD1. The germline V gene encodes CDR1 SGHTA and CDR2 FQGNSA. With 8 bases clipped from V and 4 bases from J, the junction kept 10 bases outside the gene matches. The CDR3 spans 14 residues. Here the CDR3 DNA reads TGTGCCAGCGGCGATCCGGGACAGCCCTATGGCTACACCTTC. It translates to CASGDPGQPYGYTF.

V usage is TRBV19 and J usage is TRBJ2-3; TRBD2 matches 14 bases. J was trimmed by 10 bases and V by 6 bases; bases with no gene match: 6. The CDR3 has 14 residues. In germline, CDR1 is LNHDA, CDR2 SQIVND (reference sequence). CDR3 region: CASRSGTSGRPQYF. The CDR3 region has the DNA TGTGCCAGTAGGTCCGGGACTAGCGGGAGACCGCAGTATTTT.

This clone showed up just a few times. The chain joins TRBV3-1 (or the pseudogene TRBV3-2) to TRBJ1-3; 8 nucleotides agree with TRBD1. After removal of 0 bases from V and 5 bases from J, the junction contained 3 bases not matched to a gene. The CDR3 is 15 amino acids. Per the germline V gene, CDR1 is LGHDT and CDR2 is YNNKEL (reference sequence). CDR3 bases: TGTGCCAGCAGCCAAGAGCTCAGGGGGCGAAACACCATATATTTT. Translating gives CASSQELRGRNTIYF.

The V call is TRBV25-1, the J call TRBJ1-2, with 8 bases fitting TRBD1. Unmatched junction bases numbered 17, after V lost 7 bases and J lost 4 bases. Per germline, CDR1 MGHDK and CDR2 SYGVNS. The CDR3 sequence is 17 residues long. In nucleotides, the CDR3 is TGTGCCAGCACACCAGGACAGGGTGGTGGCTATGTCTATGGCTACACCTTC. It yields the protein CASTPGQGGGYVYGYTF.

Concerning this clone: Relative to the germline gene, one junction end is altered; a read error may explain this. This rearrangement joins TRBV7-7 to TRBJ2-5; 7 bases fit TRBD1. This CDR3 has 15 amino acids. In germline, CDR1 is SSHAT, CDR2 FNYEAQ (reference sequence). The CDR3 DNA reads TGTGCTAGCAGCTTAGATGGCAGGGGGCAAGAGACCCAGTACTTC. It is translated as CASSLDGRGQETQYF. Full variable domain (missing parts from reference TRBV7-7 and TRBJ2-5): GAGVSQSPRYKVTKRGQDVTLRCDPISSHATLYWYQQALGQGPEFLTYFNYEAQPDKSGLPSDRFSAERPEGSISTLTIQRTEQRDSAMYRCASSLDGRGQETQYFGPGTRLLVL.